Listed here is a single TCR beta chain. The specificity of this receptor is unknown. Within one base of it there is no much larger clone, and no base qualities were kept. CDR1 and CDR2, per the germline V gene (reference sequence), are MNHEY and SMNVEV. From its cysteine to its phenylalanine, the CDR3 spans 17 amino acids. The only DNA kept is the CDR3, 51 bases in frame from the first base. Trimmed from V: 0 bases; trimmed from J: 4 bases; junction bases lacking a gene match: 8. This sample was included in a study of STAT3 mutations in large granular lymphocyte leukemia (dated by TCRdb to between 2018 and 2021). Notes on the research overall: In roughly half of the longitudinally sequenced T-LGLL patients, canonical activating STAT3 mutations were detected. Over half of the T-LGLL patients were given one or more immunosuppressive therapy regimens, and around 40% of the treated patients had a hematologic response. To reconstruct clonal hierarchy and dynamics, serial deep sequencing of TCRbeta CDR3 and STAT3 was performed in patients with T-cell large granular lymphocyte leukemia. Roughly 19 representative T-LGLL cases were selected from an initial cohort of over 200 LGL patients for longitudinal TCRbeta and STAT3 sequencing. As controls, the study also included longitudinal sequencing of a couple of patients with natural killer LGL leukemia. Each patient was sequenced at an average of around 4 time points, ranging from 2 to 8 samplings.

The same DNA, extracted from blood mononuclear cells, served for both TCR sequencing and STAT3 sequencing. TCRbeta libraries were sequenced on an Illumina MiSeq, averaging roughly 41,000 productive templates per sample. The immunoSEQ assay, which uses multiplex PCR amplification, was used to generate TCRbeta CDR3 libraries. On the study's bioinformatics: Repertoire diversity was calculated as previously defined, with values near 0 taken to indicate extremely monoclonal samples. The table was pulled from immuneACCESS by TCRdb, which kept in-frame rearrangements only. Such tables lose some clones; where checked, under half of the loss comes from unresolved V genes, and the rest has no known cause. The V and J calls and clone size are taken from that table; D and trimming were inferred from the DNA. Across this sample there are about 42,000 clones, with about 81% seen only once. Clones ranked in the top ten supply 0.43% of the sample.

What the work shows at the level of the full study, not this receptor alone: TCR clonotype switching after therapy was seen in about 30% of the 18 patients, with all newly emerging clones being STAT3 wild type. The linking of therapy response to changes in TCR clonal burden was complicated by variable intervals between samplings and differing treatment regimens. Persisting codominant clonotypes in some patients meant a small but highly pathogenic clone may have been missed. Because no samples were available when a clone first appeared, clonal expansion was inferred from samplings taken at other points. Several patients had a dominant TCR clone burden greater than the STAT3 mutant burden, which suggests that the STAT3 mutation arose secondarily within a clone that had already expanded. All T-LGLL patients had at least one immunodominant TCRbeta clonotype, and roughly half had multiple immunodominant subclonotypes.

The chain was built from TRBV27 and TRBJ2-2; 7 central bases correspond to TRBD2. The receptor was derived from a human donor with T large granular lymphocyte leukemia. Some clones in this sample may be carry-over from other donors' samples. The source material was PBMCs. The DNA sequence follows: TGTGCCAGCAGTTTATCCTTCTTGGGAGGGAGCACCGGGGAGCTGTTTTTT. It codes for CASSLSFLGGSTGELFF.